These T cell receptor beta chains were read from a single sample in a study of cytomegalovirus exposure and HLA in healthy donors. The assay was immunoSEQ multiplex PCR, and TCRdb's table has in-frame clones only and misses some. The data contain about 140,000 clones, about 77% of them singletons. Input material: PBMCs. The receptors derive from a woman aged 40-49 years in good health and CMV-seronegative. Both conserved end residues are part of each CDR3. Fields, in order: V gene, J gene, CDR3 protein.

v_gene: TRBV6-1
j_gene: TRBJ1-4
CDR3aa: CASRGQRNEKLFF

v_gene: TRBV20-1
j_gene: TRBJ1-1
CDR3aa: CSAGSHEAFF

v_gene: TRBV6-5
j_gene: TRBJ1-6
CDR3aa: CASSRASLNNSPLHF

v_gene: TRBV9
j_gene: TRBJ1-1
CDR3aa: CASSVVGGPTEAFF

v_gene: TRBV5-4
j_gene: TRBJ2-3
CDR3aa: CASSRQGVEDTQYF

v_gene: TRBV6-5
j_gene: TRBJ1-4
CDR3aa: CASSYGTGNEKLFF

v_gene: TRBV7-6
j_gene: TRBJ2-3
CDR3aa: CASSPRTGASTDTQYF

v_gene: TRBV2
j_gene: TRBJ1-2
CDR3aa: CASSEPRGLGGYTF

v_gene: TRBV4-1
j_gene: TRBJ2-5
CDR3aa: CASSQEGLAGIRSETQYF

v_gene: TRBV5-4
j_gene: TRBJ1-2
CDR3aa: CASSSGGTANYGYTF

v_gene: TRBV5-1
j_gene: TRBJ2-2
CDR3aa: CASSFPGLASTGELFF

v_gene: TRBV29-1
j_gene: TRBJ2-7
CDR3aa: CSVRTGGGSYEQYF

v_gene: TRBV6-6
j_gene: TRBJ1-1
CDR3aa: CASGPFGQGPTEAFF

v_gene: TRBV27
j_gene: TRBJ1-4
CDR3aa: CASSSAGWGGREKLFF

v_gene: TRBV6-5
j_gene: TRBJ2-7
CDR3aa: CASRHRDRGTYEQYF

v_gene: TRBV5-8
j_gene: TRBJ1-5
CDR3aa: CASRQPGTVNQPQHF

v_gene: TRBV7-8
j_gene: TRBJ1-5
CDR3aa: CASRQTGGNQPQHF

v_gene: TRBV4-1
j_gene: TRBJ2-7
CDR3aa: CASSPTGQGDHEQYF

v_gene: TRBV7-9
j_gene: TRBJ2-1
CDR3aa: CASSLLSSYNEQFF

v_gene: TRBV5-6
j_gene: TRBJ2-2
CDR3aa: CASSRDRSYYTGELFF

v_gene: TRBV7-9
j_gene: TRBJ2-2
CDR3aa: CASSTTGDTGELFF

v_gene: TRBV5-6
j_gene: TRBJ1-2
CDR3aa: CASSSPDRASYGYTF

v_gene: TRBV13
j_gene: NA
CDR3aa: CASSDRDIQYF

v_gene: TRBV19
j_gene: TRBJ2-7
CDR3aa: CASSTGQGRSYEQYF

v_gene: TRBV30
j_gene: TRBJ1-1
CDR3aa: CAWSSGGRTEAFF

v_gene: TRBV6-5
j_gene: TRBJ1-6
CDR3aa: CASSGLGGSPLHF

v_gene: TRBV7-2
j_gene: TRBJ2-5
CDR3aa: CASSRDRAKETQYF

v_gene: TRBV5-1
j_gene: TRBJ2-3
CDR3aa: CASRLTTGAPDTQYF

v_gene: TRBV27
j_gene: TRBJ1-1
CDR3aa: CASSAVTITGWAEAFF

v_gene: TRBV27
j_gene: TRBJ1-1
CDR3aa: CASSLSGGVSTEAFF

v_gene: TRBV7-9
j_gene: TRBJ2-3
CDR3aa: CASSLLAGLSDTQYF

v_gene: TRBV5-6
j_gene: TRBJ2-1
CDR3aa: CASSFYRRQGNNNEQFF

v_gene: TRBV6-4
j_gene: TRBJ2-1
CDR3aa: CASSYGLAEYNEQFF

v_gene: TRBV27
j_gene: TRBJ2-7
CDR3aa: CASSLNPSAVLSYEQYF

v_gene: TRBV5-1
j_gene: TRBJ1-4
CDR3aa: CASSPGPFATNEKLFF

v_gene: TRBV5-4
j_gene: TRBJ1-2
CDR3aa: CASSLGGQGASYGYTF

v_gene: TRBV30
j_gene: TRBJ2-7
CDR3aa: CAWSKDSAIYEQYF

v_gene: TRBV29-1
j_gene: TRBJ1-1
CDR3aa: CSVGVGQRAFF

v_gene: TRBV6-5
j_gene: TRBJ1-1
CDR3aa: CASRGGQGNTEAFF

v_gene: TRBV4-1
j_gene: TRBJ1-2
CDR3aa: CASSQPWTGGGSYGYTF

v_gene: TRBV28
j_gene: TRBJ1-3
CDR3aa: CASSPLRDRVRRTGNTIYF

v_gene: TRBV10-1
j_gene: TRBJ1-2
CDR3aa: CASSEPTGNYGYTF

v_gene: TRBV18
j_gene: TRBJ1-5
CDR3aa: CASSPGASNQPQHF

v_gene: TRBV11-3
j_gene: TRBJ2-1
CDR3aa: CASSLGDRVAPNSNEQFF

v_gene: TRBV27
j_gene: TRBJ2-7
CDR3aa: CASSLKEGKYEQYF

v_gene: TRBV6-5
j_gene: TRBJ1-2
CDR3aa: CASMQASGGYTF

v_gene: TRBV6-1
j_gene: TRBJ1-1
CDR3aa: CASSDVWGYHGAFF

v_gene: TRBV29-1
j_gene: TRBJ1-1
CDR3aa: CSVVGGTVAEAFF

v_gene: TRBV5-5
j_gene: TRBJ1-2
CDR3aa: CASSLQPGQGADGYTF

v_gene: TRBV2
j_gene: TRBJ1-4
CDR3aa: CASRQTGTATEKLFF

v_gene: TRBV5-1
j_gene: TRBJ1-3
CDR3aa: CASSTTDFGNTIYF

v_gene: TRBV4-2
j_gene: TRBJ1-5
CDR3aa: CASSQDTGGVNQPQHF

v_gene: TRBV30
j_gene: TRBJ2-3
CDR3aa: CAWSGLGLAGFSTDTQYF

v_gene: TRBV4-1
j_gene: TRBJ1-4
CDR3aa: CASSQAVYRGTINEKLFF

v_gene: TRBV6-1
j_gene: TRBJ2-1
CDR3aa: CASSEARGAGGYNEQFF

v_gene: TRBV6-5
j_gene: TRBJ1-2
CDR3aa: CASRPAQGNYGYTF

v_gene: TRBV12-5
j_gene: TRBJ1-2
CDR3aa: CASGLSGGRGGYTF

v_gene: TRBV5-4
j_gene: TRBJ1-4
CDR3aa: CASSSQGALREKLFF

v_gene: TRBV28
j_gene: TRBJ2-1
CDR3aa: CASSPSDYPNNEQFF

v_gene: TRBV7-9
j_gene: TRBJ1-1
CDR3aa: CASSGPGQENTEAFF